One sample yielded the 20 T cell receptor beta chains listed below, sequenced in a study of shared clonotypes between healthy human individuals (dated by TCRdb to 2018 to 2021). CD8 naive samples were obtained by positive selection for CCR7 among CD45RO-negative cells, yielding a CD45RA+CCR7+ population from which TemRA cells were excluded. Library generation was performed with the immunoSEQ multiplex PCR assay. The source is immuneACCESS, and TCRdb retained only in-frame sequences with V and J called. Part of the clones is not carried over; for the studies checked, unresolved V genes explain less than half of this, and the remainder is unexplained. Within this sample are roughly 2 million clones, with about 94% of them counted one time only. In total, the top ten clones hold roughly 1% of the sample. Source material: naive CD8+ T cells sorted from blood. This specimen's cell subset or site label, per the study, means: CD45RA+CCR7+. These receptors were obtained from a man aged 18 to 29 in good health.

The chain has TRBV7-9 and TRBJ2-7; D could derive from TRBD1 or TRBD2 (5 bases each). Germline assignment: CDR1 SEHNR and CDR2 FQNEAQ (reference sequence). Trimming removed 4 bases from V and 3 bases from J, with 13 bases in between. The CDR3 sequence is 14 residues long. The CDR3 sequence is CASSSFGTLYEQYF. The CDR3 nucleotides read TGTGCCAGCAGCTCTTTCGGGACCCTCTACGAGCAGTACTTC.

V is TRBV12-2 and J is TRBJ2-1; TRBD2, as called in the table, went unchecked against the DNA. TRBV12-2 represents a pseudogene. The CDR3 consists of 15 residues. This chain's CDR3 is CASRPRTSGSCEQFF. CDR3 sequence (DNA): TGTGCAAGTCGCCCGAGGACTAGCGGGAGTTGTGAGCAGTTCTTC.

The chain uses TRBV6-1 and TRBJ1-2, with TRBD1 matching over 10 bases. This CDR3 contains 14 residues. Germline loops: CDR1 MNHNS, CDR2 SASEGT. J lost 6 bases, V lost 5 bases, and 6 bases had no gene match. CDR3 region: CASSTLTGGDGYTF. CDR3 sequence (DNA): TGTGCCAGCAGTACACTGACAGGGGGCGATGGCTACACCTTC.

The CDR3 DNA reads TGTGCCAGCAGCTCCCTTAGAGATCAGCCCCAGCATTTT. Amino acid sequence: CASSSLRDQPQHF. The chain has TRBV7-2 and TRBJ1-5; no firm D call. Trimming shortened V by 4 bases and J by 5 bases, and 9 bases separated the two germline ends. Germline values: CDR1 SGHTA, CDR2 FQGNSA. This CDR3 is built from 13 residues.

The gene calls are TRBV19 and TRBJ2-2, with D unclear. Germline V gene data show CDR1 as LNHDA and CDR2 as SQIVND (reference sequence). V dropped 11 bases and J dropped 3 bases, with 10 bases sitting between them. The CDR3 consists of 12 residues. The CDR3: CAVRADTGELFF. The CDR3 DNA reads TGTGCCGTTAGGGCGGACACCGGGGAGCTGTTTTTT. Drawing the rest from reference TRBV19 and TRBJ2-2, the complete variable domain is DGGITQSPKYLFRKEGQNVTLSCEQNLNHDAMYWYRQDPGQGLRLIYYSQIVNDFQKGDIAEGYSVSREKKESFPLTVTSAQKNPTAFYLCAVRADTGELFFGEGSRLTVL.

J is TRBJ2-2 and V is TRBV30, with D uncertain. V lost 2 bases to trimming and J lost 2 bases, with 6 bases between them. Germline V gene data show CDR1 as GTSNPN and CDR2 as SVGIG (reference sequence). This CDR3 has 13 residues. This CDR3 is CAWSIRNTGELFF. CDR3 nucleotide sequence: TGTGCCTGGAGTATACGAAACACCGGGGAGCTGTTTTTT. Filled out from reference TRBV30 and TRBJ2-2, the complete variable domain reads SQTIHQWPATLVQPVGSPLSLECTVEGTSNPNLYWYRQAAGRGLQLLFYSVGIGQISSEVPQNLSASRPQDRQFILSSKKLLLSDSGFYLCAWSIRNTGELFFGEGSRLTVL.

V and J are TRBV6-5 and TRBJ2-7; D gene uncertain. Germline CDR1 reads MNHEY; CDR2 reads SVGAGI. This CDR3 is built from 15 residues. The V end was cut by 6 bases, the J end by 0 bases, with 15 bases between. The CDR3 nucleotides read TGTGCCAGCAGCCTTAACCCCGGCAGCTCCTACGAGCAGTACTTC. As protein: CASSLNPGSSYEQYF.

The rearrangement joins TRBV5-1 to TRBJ2-7; 9 bases agree with TRBD2. The trim removed 4 bases at V and 2 bases at J, leaving 7 bases unmatched. Germline V gene lookup returns CDR1 SGHRS and CDR2 YFSETQ. The CDR3 is made up of 15 amino acids. The CDR3 DNA follows: TGCGCCAGCAGCGTGACTAGCGGTTCTGCCTACGAGCAGTACTTC. Translated, it gives CASSVTSGSAYEQYF.

This chain joins TRBV9 and TRBJ2-7; D not certain. The CDR3 spans 13 residues. V lost 4 bases and J 1 base, leaving 9 bases between the germline ends. Germline assignment: CDR1 SGDLS and CDR2 YYNGEE. This CDR3 is CASSSPTSYEQYF. The CDR3 DNA follows: TGTGCCAGCAGCTCCCCCACTTCCTACGAGCAGTACTTC.

In DNA form, the CDR3 reads TGCGCCAGCAGCACTCTTGGGACAGGGCCTGGCTACACCTTC. As protein: CASSTLGTGPGYTF. This sequence joins TRBV5-1 and TRBJ1-2; 9 bases map to TRBD1. Germline V CDR1 and CDR2: SGHRS, YFSETQ. This CDR3 has 14 amino acids. V lost 4 bases to trimming and J lost 7 bases; unmatched junction nucleotides: 8.

The chain employs TRBV15 and TRBJ1-2; D uncertain. Germline CDR1 is LNHNV and CDR2 is YYDKDF (reference sequence). Trimming cost V 4 bases and J 12 bases, with 15 bases left between them. The CDR3 sequence is 12 residues long. This CDR3 reads CATSNGGVTHTF. Here the CDR3 DNA reads TGTGCCACCAGCAACGGCGGCGTAACCCACACCTTC.

This clone was seen once. The J gene is TRBJ2-2, the V gene TRBV7-9; D uncertain. This CDR3 has 16 residues. In germline, CDR1 is SEHNR, CDR2 FQNEAQ (reference sequence). V was pared by 4 bases and J by 0 bases, with 12 bases between. CDR3 nucleotides: TGTGCCAGCAGCTCTCGTGACGGAGCGAACACCGGGGAGCTGTTTTTT. Its protein is CASSSRDGANTGELFF. Combining the CDR3 with reference TRBV7-9 and TRBJ2-2 gives the whole variable domain DTGVSQNPRHKITKRGQNVTFRCDPISEHNRLYWYRQTLGQGPEFLTYFQNEAQLEKSRLLSDRFSAERPKGSFSTLEIQRTEQGDSAMYLCASSSRDGANTGELFFGEGSRLTVL.

The CDR3 nucleotides read TGCGCCAGCAGCCAAAGTGACAGGGGGCTGTCCTACGAGCAGTACTTC. Protein: CASSQSDRGLSYEQYF. The rearrangement uses TRBV4-1 and TRBJ2-7, with 10 bases lining up with TRBD1. The CDR3 length is 16 residues. In germline, CDR1 is MGHRA, CDR2 YSYEKL. V trimming: 2 bases; J trimming: 1 base; junction bases outside the gene matches: 5.

V gene TRBV4-1 combines with J gene TRBJ2-1; D may be TRBD2 (6 bases). This CDR3 contains 14 residues. Germline CDR1 reads MGHRA; CDR2 reads YSYEKL. V was shortened by 7 bases and J by 3 bases, with 13 bases between the two germline ends. CDR3 sequence: CASKASEDYNEQFF. The CDR3 nucleotides read TGCGCCAGCAAGGCTAGCGAGGACTACAATGAGCAGTTCTTC.

The chain combines TRBV11-3 with TRBJ2-1; 8 bases are a match to TRBD1. V shed 4 bases, J shed 3 bases, and the junction held 2 bases outside the gene matches. This CDR3 region has 14 residues. Per the germline V gene, CDR1 is SGHNT and CDR2 is YENEEA. The CDR3 loop is CASSSGTGYNEQFF. CDR3 nucleotides: TGTGCCAGCAGCTCCGGGACAGGCTACAATGAGCAGTTCTTC.

The chain's CDR3 is CASGQTSGRASDTGELFF. In DNA, the CDR3 is TGTGCCAGCGGGCAGACTAGCGGGAGGGCCTCGGACACCGGGGAGCTGTTTTTT. The rearrangement links TRBV9 to TRBJ2-2; the match to TRBD2 covers 14 bases. The germline gives CDR1 SGDLS, CDR2 YYNGEE. With 7 bases clipped from V and 3 bases from J, the junction kept 11 bases outside the gene matches. This CDR3 region has 18 residues.

As regards this clone: The same CDR3 can be traced to other DNA sequences in this sample. The chain is built from TRBV7-9 and TRBJ2-1, with 12 bases matching TRBD2. The CDR3 contains 17 residues. CDR1 and CDR2 from the germline V gene are SEHNR and FQNEAQ (reference sequence). The trim removed 1 base at V and 2 bases at J, leaving 3 bases unmatched. The CDR3, as DNA: TGTGCCAGCAGCTTAGGTCTAGCGGGAGGGCCCTACAATGAGCAGTTCTTC. Protein sequence: CASSLGLAGGPYNEQFF.

On this clone: The identical CDR3 is also encoded by other nucleotide sequences in the sample. The rearrangement links TRBV11-2 to TRBJ2-5, with D unresolved. Germline CDR1 reads SGHAT; CDR2 reads FQNNGV. The CDR3 consists of 11 residues. Trimming took off 4 bases at V and 5 bases at J, with 5 bases between the two ends. The CDR3 protein is CASSSPETQYF. CDR3 DNA sequence: TGTGCCAGCAGCTCCCCGGAGACCCAGTACTTC.

The chain carries TRBV6-5 and TRBJ2-7, with TRBD2 identical over 9 bases. The CDR3 runs 15 residues. Germline-derived CDR1 and CDR2 are MNHEY and SVGAGI. V was clipped by 5 bases and J by 5 bases; unmatched bases: 10. The CDR3: CASSTAWGLAHEQYF. The CDR3, as DNA: TGTGCCAGCAGTACCGCGTGGGGACTAGCCCACGAGCAGTACTTC.

This chain uses TRBV15 with TRBJ2-1; 11 bases align to TRBD2. From germline, CDR1 is LNHNV and CDR2 YYDKDF (reference sequence). This CDR3 has 14 residues. The J segment lost 9 bases and the V segment lost 1 base, leaving 2 bases of the junction unmatched. CDR3 protein: CATSRVAGGTEQFF. Written as DNA, the CDR3 is TGTGCCACCAGCAGAGTAGCGGGAGGGACTGAGCAGTTCTTC.